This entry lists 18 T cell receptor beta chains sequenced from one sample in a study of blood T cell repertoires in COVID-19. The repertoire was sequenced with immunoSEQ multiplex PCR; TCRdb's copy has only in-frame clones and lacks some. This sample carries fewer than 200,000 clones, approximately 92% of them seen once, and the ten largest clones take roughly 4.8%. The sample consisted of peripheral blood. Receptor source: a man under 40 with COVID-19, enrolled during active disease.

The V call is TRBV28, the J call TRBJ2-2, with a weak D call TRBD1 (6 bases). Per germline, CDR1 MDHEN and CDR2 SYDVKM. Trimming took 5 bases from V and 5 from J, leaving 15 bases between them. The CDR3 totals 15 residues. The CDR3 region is CASSPTTGTTGELFF. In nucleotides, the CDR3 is TGTGCCAGCAGTCCGACAACCGGGACAACCGGGGAGCTGTTTTTT.

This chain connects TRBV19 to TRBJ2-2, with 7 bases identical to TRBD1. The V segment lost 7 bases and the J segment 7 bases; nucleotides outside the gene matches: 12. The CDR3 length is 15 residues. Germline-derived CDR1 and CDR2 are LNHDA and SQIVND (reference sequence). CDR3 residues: CASTRKGAGVGELFF. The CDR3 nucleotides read TGTGCCAGTACTCGGAAGGGGGCGGGCGTCGGGGAGCTGTTTTTT.

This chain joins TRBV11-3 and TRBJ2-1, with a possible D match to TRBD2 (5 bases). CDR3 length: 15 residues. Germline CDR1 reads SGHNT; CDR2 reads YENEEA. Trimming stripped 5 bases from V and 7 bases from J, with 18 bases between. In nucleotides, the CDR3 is TGTGCCAGCAGCACACCGAGCCGGGGAAGGAATGAGCAGTTCTTC. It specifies CASSTPSRGRNEQFF.

The chain's CDR3 is CASSEGFGTGSYNEQFF. CDR3 nucleotide sequence: TGTGCCAGCAGTGAAGGGTTTGGGACAGGGTCTTACAATGAGCAGTTCTTC. The chain is built from TRBV6-1 and TRBJ2-1, with 9 bases lining up with TRBD1. CDR1 is MNHNS, CDR2 SASEGT, per germline. The trim removed 1 base at V and 4 bases at J, leaving 8 bases unmatched. The CDR3 is 17 amino acids.

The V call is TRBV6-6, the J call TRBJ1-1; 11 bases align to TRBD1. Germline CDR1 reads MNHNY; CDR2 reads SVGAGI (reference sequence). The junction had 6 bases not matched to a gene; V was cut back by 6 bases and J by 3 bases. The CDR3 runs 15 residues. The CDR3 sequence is CASSRTGGEYTEAFF. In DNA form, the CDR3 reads TGTGCCAGCAGCCGGACAGGGGGCGAATACACTGAAGCTTTCTTT.

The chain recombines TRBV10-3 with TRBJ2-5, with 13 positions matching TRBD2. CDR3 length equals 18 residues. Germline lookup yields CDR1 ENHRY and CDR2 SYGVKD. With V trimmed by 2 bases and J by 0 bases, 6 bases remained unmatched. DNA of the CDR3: TGTGCCATCAGTGAGCCACTAGCGGGGGGGCCGTACCAAGAGACCCAGTACTTC. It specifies CAISEPLAGGPYQETQYF.

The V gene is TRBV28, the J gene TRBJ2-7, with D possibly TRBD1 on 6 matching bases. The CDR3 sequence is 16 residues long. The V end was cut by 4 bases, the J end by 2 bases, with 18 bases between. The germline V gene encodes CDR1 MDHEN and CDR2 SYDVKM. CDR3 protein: CASSYRTDTSTYEQYF. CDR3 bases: TGTGCCAGCAGTTATCGGACAGATACTTCCACCTACGAGCAGTACTTC.

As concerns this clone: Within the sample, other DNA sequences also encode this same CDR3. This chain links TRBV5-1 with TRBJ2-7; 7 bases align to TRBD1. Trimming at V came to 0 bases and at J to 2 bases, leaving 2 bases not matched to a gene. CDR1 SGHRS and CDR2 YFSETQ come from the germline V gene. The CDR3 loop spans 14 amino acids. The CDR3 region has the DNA TGCGCCAGCAGCTTGGTGGGGACAGCCTACGAGCAGTACTTC. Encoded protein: CASSLVGTAYEQYF. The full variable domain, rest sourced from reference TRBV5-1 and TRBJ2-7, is KAGVTQTPRYLIKTRGQQVTLSCSPISGHRSVSWYQQTPGQGLQFLFEYFSETQRNKGNFPGRFSGRQFSNSRSEMNVSTLELGDSALYLCASSLVGTAYEQYFGPGTRLTVT.

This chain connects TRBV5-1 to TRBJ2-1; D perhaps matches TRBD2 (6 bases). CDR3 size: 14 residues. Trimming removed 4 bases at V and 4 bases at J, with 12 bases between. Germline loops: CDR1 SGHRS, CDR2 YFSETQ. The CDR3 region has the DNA TGCGCCAGCAGCGGCGGGGCACCTTACAATGAGCAGTTCTTC. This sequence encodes CASSGGAPYNEQFF.

Here the CDR3 reads CASSGRTGVNYGYTF. In nucleotides, the CDR3 is TGTGCCAGCAGCGGACGTACAGGGGTAAACTATGGCTACACCTTC. V usage is TRBV2 and J usage is TRBJ1-2, with 7 bases identical to TRBD1. Germline CDR1 and CDR2: SNHLY and FYNNEI. This CDR3 spans 15 amino acids. V gave up 6 bases and J gave up 2 bases; unmatched junction bases: 9.

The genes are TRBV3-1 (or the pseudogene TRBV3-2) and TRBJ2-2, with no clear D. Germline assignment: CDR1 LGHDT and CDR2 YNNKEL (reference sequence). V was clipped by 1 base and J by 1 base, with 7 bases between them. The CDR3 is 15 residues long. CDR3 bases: TGTGCCAGCAGCCAAGCCCACATGAACACCGGGGAGCTGTTTTTT. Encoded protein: CASSQAHMNTGELFF.

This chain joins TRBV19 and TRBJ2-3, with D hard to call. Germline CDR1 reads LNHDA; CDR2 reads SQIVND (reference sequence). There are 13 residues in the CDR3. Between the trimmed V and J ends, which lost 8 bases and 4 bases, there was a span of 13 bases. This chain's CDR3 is CASSRLGPDTQYF. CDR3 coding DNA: TGTGCCAGTTCGAGACTCGGCCCAGATACGCAGTATTTT. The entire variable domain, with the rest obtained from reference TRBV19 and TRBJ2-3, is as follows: DGGITQSPKYLFRKEGQNVTLSCEQNLNHDAMYWYRQDPGQGLRLIYYSQIVNDFQKGDIAEGYSVSREKKESFPLTVTSAQKNPTAFYLCASSRLGPDTQYFGPGTRLTVL.

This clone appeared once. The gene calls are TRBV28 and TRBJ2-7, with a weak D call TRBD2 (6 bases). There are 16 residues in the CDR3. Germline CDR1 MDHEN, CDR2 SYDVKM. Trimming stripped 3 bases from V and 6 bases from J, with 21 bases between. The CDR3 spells CASSFSQGGAALEQYF. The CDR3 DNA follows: TGTGCCAGCAGTTTTAGCCAAGGAGGGGCGGCTCTCGAGCAGTACTTC.

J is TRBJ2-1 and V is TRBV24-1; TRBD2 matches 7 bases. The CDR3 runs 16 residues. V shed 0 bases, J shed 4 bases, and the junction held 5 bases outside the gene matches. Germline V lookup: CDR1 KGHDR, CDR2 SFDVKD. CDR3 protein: CATSDLGEGLYNEQFF. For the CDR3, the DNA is TGTGCCACCAGTGATTTGGGGGAGGGCCTTTACAATGAGCAGTTCTTC.

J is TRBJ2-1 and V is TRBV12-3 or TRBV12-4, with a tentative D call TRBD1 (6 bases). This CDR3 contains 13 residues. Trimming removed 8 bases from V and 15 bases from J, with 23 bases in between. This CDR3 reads CASAPGHEGYPFF. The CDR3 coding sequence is TGTGCCAGCGCCCCGGGACATGAGGGTTATCCGTTCTTC.

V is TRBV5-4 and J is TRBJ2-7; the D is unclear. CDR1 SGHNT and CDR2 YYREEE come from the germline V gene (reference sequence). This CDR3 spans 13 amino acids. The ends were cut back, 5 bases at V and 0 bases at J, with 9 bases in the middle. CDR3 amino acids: CASREYSSYEQYF. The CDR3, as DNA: TGTGCCAGCAGAGAATACAGCTCCTACGAGCAGTACTTC.

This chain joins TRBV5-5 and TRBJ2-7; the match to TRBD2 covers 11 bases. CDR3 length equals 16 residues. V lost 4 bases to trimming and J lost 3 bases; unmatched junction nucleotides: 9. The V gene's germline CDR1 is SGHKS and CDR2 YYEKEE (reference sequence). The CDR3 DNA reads TGTGCCAGCAGCCAATCCGGGACTAGCGGTCTCTACGAGCAGTACTTC. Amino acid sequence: CASSQSGTSGLYEQYF.

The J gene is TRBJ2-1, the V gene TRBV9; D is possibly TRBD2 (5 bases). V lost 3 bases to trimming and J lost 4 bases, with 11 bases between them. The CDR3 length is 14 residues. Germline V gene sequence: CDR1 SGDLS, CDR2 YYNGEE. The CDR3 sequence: CASSAPGDYNEQFF. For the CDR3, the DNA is TGTGCCAGCAGCGCTCCCGGGGATTACAATGAGCAGTTCTTC.